This entry concerns a single T cell receptor (beta chain). The data originate from a study of shared T cell receptors in the human thymus. Germline V CDR1 and CDR2: SGHNT, YENEEA. V was clipped by 7 bases and J by 0 bases, with 18 bases between them. CDR3 length equals 17 residues. Measured with immunoSEQ multiplex PCR; TCRdb has only the in-frame clones, and not every one. The sample contains about 730,000 clones, 80% to 90% of which appear only once. The sample was also reused in another study, on human thymus T cells. That study reports: The donor group consisted of healthy Finnish infants who were having corrective surgery for congenital heart defects. Corrective cardiac operations yielded the resected thymus tissue. Repertoires sampled from thymus and blood appeared biased in V and J gene usage. Related research examined unrelated individuals and reported that their thymic repertoires overlapped highly.

The sequenced sample was thymocytes. The chain links TRBV11-3 to TRBJ2-2; maybe TRBD2 (5 bases). This sequence was found in a girl under three years old with a congenital heart defect. The CDR3 spells CASTWPVGGPNTGELFF. CDR3 bases: TGTGCCAGCACTTGGCCAGTAGGCGGGCCGAACACCGGGGAGCTGTTTTTT. Together with reference TRBV11-3 and TRBJ2-2, the CDR3 gives the full variable domain: EAGVVQSPRYKIIEKKQPVAFWCNPISGHNTLYWYLQNLGQGPELLIRYENEEAVDDSQLPKDRFSAERLKGVDSTLKIQPAELGDSAVYLCASTWPVGGPNTGELFFGEGSRLTVL.